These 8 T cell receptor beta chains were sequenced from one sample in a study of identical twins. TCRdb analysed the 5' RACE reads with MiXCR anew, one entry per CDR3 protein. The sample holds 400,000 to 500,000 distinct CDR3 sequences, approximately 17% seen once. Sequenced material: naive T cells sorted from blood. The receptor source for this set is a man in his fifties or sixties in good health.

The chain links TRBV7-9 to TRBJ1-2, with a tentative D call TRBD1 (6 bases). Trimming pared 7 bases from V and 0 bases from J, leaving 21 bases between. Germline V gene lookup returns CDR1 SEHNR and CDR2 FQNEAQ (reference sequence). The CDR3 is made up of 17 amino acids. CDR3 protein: CASTPGYGTSPNYGYTF. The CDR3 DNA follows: TGTGCCAGCACCCCGGGGTACGGGACATCGCCTAACTATGGCTACACCTTC.

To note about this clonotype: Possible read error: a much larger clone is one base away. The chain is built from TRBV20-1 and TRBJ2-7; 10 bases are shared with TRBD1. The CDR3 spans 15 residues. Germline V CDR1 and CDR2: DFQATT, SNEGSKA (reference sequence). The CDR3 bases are TGCAGAGCTAGAGATTTTGGACAGGGGGTAAACGAGCAGTACTTC. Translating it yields CRARDFGQGVNEQYF.

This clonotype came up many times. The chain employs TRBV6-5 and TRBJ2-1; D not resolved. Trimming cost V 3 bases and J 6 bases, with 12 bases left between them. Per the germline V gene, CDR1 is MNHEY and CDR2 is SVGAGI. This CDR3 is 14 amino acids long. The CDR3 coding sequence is TGTGCCAGCAGTTATTACGGACCAGGCAATGAGCAGTTCTTC. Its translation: CASSYYGPGNEQFF.

CDR3 bases: TGCGCCAGCAGCTTGCCTTTAGCGGAGGGGAATGAGCAGTTCTTC. Translating gives CASSLPLAEGNEQFF. J is TRBJ2-1 and V is TRBV5-1, with a tentative D call TRBD2 (6 bases). The V and J ends lost 1 base and 7 bases respectively, with 15 bases between them. The CDR3 consists of 15 residues. Germline CDR1 and CDR2: SGHRS and YFSETQ. Full variable domain (rest looked up from reference TRBV5-1 and TRBJ2-1): KAGVTQTPRYLIKTRGQQVTLSCSPISGHRSVSWYQQTPGQGLQFLFEYFSETQRNKGNFPGRFSGRQFSNSRSEMNVSTLELGDSALYLCASSLPLAEGNEQFFGPGTRLTVL.

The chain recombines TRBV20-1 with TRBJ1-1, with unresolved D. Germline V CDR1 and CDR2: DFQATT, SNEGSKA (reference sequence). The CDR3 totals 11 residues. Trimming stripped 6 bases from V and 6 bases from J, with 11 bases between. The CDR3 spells CSASELAEAFF. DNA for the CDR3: TGCAGTGCCTCAGAGTTGGCTGAAGCTTTCTTT.

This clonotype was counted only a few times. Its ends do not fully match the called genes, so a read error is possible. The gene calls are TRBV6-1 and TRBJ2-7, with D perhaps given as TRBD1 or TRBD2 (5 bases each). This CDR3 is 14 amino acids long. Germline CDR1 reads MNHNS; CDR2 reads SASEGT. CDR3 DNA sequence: TGTGCCAGCACTCCGGACTGGGGCTCCGACGAGCAGTACTTC. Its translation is CASTPDWGSDEQYF.

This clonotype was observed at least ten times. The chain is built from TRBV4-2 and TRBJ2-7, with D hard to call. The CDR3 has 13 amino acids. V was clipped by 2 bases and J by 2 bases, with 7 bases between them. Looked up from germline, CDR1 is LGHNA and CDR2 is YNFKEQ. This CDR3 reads CASSQRLTYEQYF. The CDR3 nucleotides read TGTGCCAGCAGCCAAAGGCTGACCTACGAGCAGTACTTC.

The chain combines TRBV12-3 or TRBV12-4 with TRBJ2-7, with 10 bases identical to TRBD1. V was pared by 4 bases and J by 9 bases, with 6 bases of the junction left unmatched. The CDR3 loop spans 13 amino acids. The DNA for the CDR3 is TGTGCCAGCAGTTCCGGGACAGGGGCTAGGCAGTACTTC. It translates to CASSSGTGARQYF.